A single sample is the source of the 9 T cell receptor beta chains below, sequenced in a study of blood T cell repertoires in COVID-19. TCRdb's table, derived via immunoSEQ multiplex PCR, lists solely in-frame clones and lacks some. Among about 380,000 clones listed, around 84% were seen once. The sequencing sample was made of peripheral blood. The source is a woman between 18 and 29 years old with acute or convalescent COVID-19.

V gene TRBV7-6 combines with J gene TRBJ2-3, with D tentatively TRBD1 (5 bases). The length of the CDR3 is 13 residues. Trimming stripped 4 bases from V and 6 bases from J, with 11 bases between. CDR1 and CDR2 from the germline V gene are SGHVS and FNYEAQ. The CDR3 DNA is TGTGCCAGCAGCTCCAGGGTTTCGGATACGCAGTATTTT. As protein: CASSSRVSDTQYF.

The rearrangement links TRBV7-2 to TRBJ2-5; D unresolved. Germline CDR1 and CDR2: SGHTA and FQGNSA. This CDR3 spans 14 amino acids. V lost 0 bases, J lost 4 bases, and 9 bases lay in between. The CDR3 DNA follows: TGTGCCAGCAGCTTAGCTCGGCGGCGAGAGACCCAGTACTTC. Its protein product is CASSLARRRETQYF.

The chain joins TRBV6-5 to TRBJ1-4, with D possibly matching TRBD1 (5 bases). Germline-derived CDR1 and CDR2 are MNHEY and SVGAGI. With 9 bases removed from V and 4 bases from J, the gap between germline ends came to 12 bases. This CDR3 has 13 residues. CDR3 DNA sequence: TGTGCCAGTGCGGGGCAGTATAATGAAAAACTGTTTTTT. It yields the protein CASAGQYNEKLFF.

This clone has just a few counts. The rearrangement uses TRBV6-5 and TRBJ1-2, with 7 bases matching TRBD1. CDR1 is MNHEY, CDR2 SVGAGI, per germline. The CDR3 runs 13 residues. Germline trimming cut 6 bases from V and 8 bases from J; bases unmatched to any gene: 9. The CDR3 coding sequence is TGTGCCAGCAGGATTACAGGGGTCCGAGGCTACACCTTC. This encodes CASRITGVRGYTF.

J is TRBJ1-4 and V is TRBV6-1; D is uncertain. The V end lost 1 base, the J end lost 8 bases, and 2 bases lay between the germline ends. CDR3 length equals 11 residues. Germline-derived CDR1 and CDR2 are MNHNS and SASEGT. In DNA, the CDR3 is TGTGCCAGCAGTGAAGTAGAAAAACTGTTTTTT. This encodes CASSEVEKLFF.

The rearrangement links TRBV5-4 to TRBJ2-1; D is possibly TRBD1 (6 bases). CDR1 is SGHNT, CDR2 YYREEE, per germline (reference sequence). The CDR3 spans 15 residues. Trimming cost V 0 bases and J 5 bases, with 12 bases left between them. As DNA, the CDR3 is TGTGCCAGCAGCTTGGGGCACAGGGTGGACAATGAGCAGTTCTTC. Translation: CASSLGHRVDNEQFF.

J is TRBJ1-1 and V is TRBV27; 9 positions match TRBD1. Per the germline V gene, CDR1 is MNHEY and CDR2 is SMNVEV (reference sequence). The CDR3 is 15 residues long. The V segment lost 8 bases and the J segment 5 bases; nucleotides outside the gene matches: 12. CDR3 bases: TGTGCCAGCTCTTCTTGGACAGGGGCATCAACTGAAGCTTTCTTT. This codes for CASSSWTGASTEAFF.

The chain employs TRBV6-2 or TRBV6-3 and TRBJ2-7, with 11 bases fitting TRBD2. CDR3 size: 17 residues. Looked up from germline, CDR1 is MNHEY and CDR2 is SVGEGT. Germline trimming cut 4 bases from V and 0 bases from J; bases unmatched to any gene: 8. The DNA for the CDR3 is TGTGCCAGCAGTTTAGCGGGGGGGAACCCCTTCTCCTACGAGCAGTACTTC. It codes for CASSLAGGNPFSYEQYF.

CDR3 sequence (DNA): TGTGCCAGTAGTATAGGACAGGGGCAATACGAGCAGTACTTC. Translating it yields CASSIGQGQYEQYF. This chain links TRBV19 with TRBJ2-7; 8 bases line up with TRBD1. The trim removed 1 base at V and 4 bases at J, leaving 3 bases unmatched. The germline CDR1 and CDR2 sequences are LNHDA and SQIVND (reference sequence). CDR3 length: 14 residues.